The 29 T cell receptor beta chains in this list originate from one sample, sequenced in a study of control samples from healthy donors and cancer patients. Using immunoSEQ multiplex PCR, the repertoire was profiled, and TCRdb retains in-frame clones only, with some absent. The sample has about 83,000 clones; 91% are singletons. The sequencing input was blood. Source of these receptors: a man aged 45-60 years in good health.

J is TRBJ1-1 and V is TRBV30, with D hard to call. Looked up from germline, CDR1 is GTSNPN and CDR2 is SVGIG (reference sequence). With 0 bases removed from V and 6 bases from J, the gap between germline ends came to 8 bases. There are 12 residues in the CDR3. CDR3 protein: CAWSVLTPEAFF. CDR3 nucleotide sequence: TGTGCCTGGAGTGTCCTGACACCTGAAGCTTTCTTT.

Details on this clone: The junction and the germline gene differ at one end; a read error may be behind it. The rearrangement links TRBV5-1 to TRBJ2-5; D is uncertain. The CDR3 spans 13 residues. In germline, CDR1 is SGHRS, CDR2 YFSETQ. CDR3 sequence: CASSPGWEEAQYF. CDR3 sequence (DNA): TGCGCCAGCAGCCCCGGGTGGGAAGAGGCCCAGTACTTC.

The chain carries TRBV21-1 and TRBJ2-3; whether TRBD1, the table's D call, matches the DNA was not checked. TRBV21-1 is listed as a pseudogene. The CDR3 loop spans 18 amino acids. The CDR3 nucleotides read TGTGCCAGCAAAACCGGGACAGGGGGCTTTGGGGAACGAGATACGCAGTATTTT. Residues: CASKTGTGGFGERDTQYF.

This chain uses TRBV6-1 with TRBJ1-3; weak D call: TRBD1 (6 bases). The CDR3 is 13 amino acids. CDR1 is MNHNS and CDR2 is SASEGT in the germline V gene. V lost 3 bases to trimming and J lost 8 bases, with 11 bases between them. The CDR3 is CASSDGTRDTIYF. Written as DNA, the CDR3 is TGTGCCAGCAGTGACGGGACACGAGACACCATATATTTT.

This chain connects TRBV4-2 to TRBJ1-1; D is undetermined. This CDR3 comprises 16 residues. CDR1 and CDR2 (germline): LGHNA, YNFKEQ. Trimming took off 1 base at V and 1 base at J, with 13 bases between the two ends. The CDR3 loop is CASSQVRGLSNTEAFF. The CDR3 DNA sequence: TGTGCCAGCAGCCAAGTCCGAGGACTCTCGAACACTGAAGCTTTCTTT.

CDR3 sequence reads: CASSQVSGQAFF. The CDR3 nucleotides are TGTGCCAGCAGCCAAGTCTCCGGTCAAGCTTTCTTT. The V call is TRBV14, the J call TRBJ1-1; D is uncertain. V was pared by 1 base and J by 9 bases, with 9 bases between. The CDR3 covers 12 residues. Germline loops: CDR1 SGHDN, CDR2 FVKESK.

The chain employs TRBV27 and TRBJ1-6; TRBD1 is a possible D gene (5 bases). The CDR3 is 15 amino acids. Trimming left V 5 bases short and J 11 bases short, with 19 bases between. The germline gives CDR1 MNHEY, CDR2 SMNVEV (reference sequence). The CDR3, as DNA: TGTGCCAGCAGTCACCCCCCGGGGGGGTCGACACCCCTCCACTTT. Its protein product is CASSHPPGGSTPLHF.

The chain combines TRBV6-2 or TRBV6-3 with TRBJ1-5; D is unresolved. Between the trimmed V and J ends, which lost 5 bases and 9 bases, there was a span of 14 bases. The CDR3 has 13 residues. Germline-derived CDR1 and CDR2 are MNHEY and SVGEGT. The CDR3, as DNA: TGTGCCAGCAGTCCCTCGGTTCGTGGGCCCCAGCATTTT. It codes for CASSPSVRGPQHF.

This sequence joins TRBV3-1 (or the pseudogene TRBV3-2) and TRBJ2-3; either TRBD1 or TRBD2 may fit D (7 bases each). Germline assignment: CDR1 LGHDT and CDR2 YNNKEL (reference sequence). The V end was cut by 3 bases, the J end by 2 bases, with 18 bases between. The CDR3 totals 17 residues. CDR3 nucleotide sequence: TGTGCCAGCAGCCAGGTATCAGGGGGGGCTAACACAGATACGCAGTATTTT. This gives the protein CASSQVSGGANTDTQYF.

The chain couples TRBV7-6 to TRBJ2-7; no firm D call. This CDR3 comprises 12 residues. V shed 5 bases and J shed 6 bases, with 11 bases lying between them. Germline values: CDR1 SGHVS, CDR2 FNYEAQ. CDR3 DNA: TGTGCCAGCAGCCCAAGCGCAGGCGAGCAGTACTTC. Amino acids: CASSPSAGEQYF.

The V gene is TRBV27, the J gene TRBJ1-6, with 7 bases identical to TRBD1. The CDR3 spans 13 residues. V shed 5 bases, J shed 10 bases, and the junction held 5 bases outside the gene matches. Germline V gene data show CDR1 as MNHEY and CDR2 as SMNVEV (reference sequence). The CDR3 sequence is CASSLTGRSPLHF. CDR3 DNA sequence: TGTGCCAGCAGTCTGACAGGGCGCTCACCCCTCCACTTT.

The chain uses TRBV30 and TRBJ1-4; D gene ambiguous. This CDR3 contains 12 residues. The germline V gene has CDR1 GTSNPN and CDR2 SVGIG (reference sequence). V was trimmed by 4 bases and J by 6 bases, leaving 9 bases between them. The CDR3 here is CAWKNEYEKLFF. DNA for the CDR3: TGTGCCTGGAAAAACGAATATGAAAAACTGTTTTTT.

The chain combines TRBV30 with TRBJ1-1; the D gene is possibly TRBD1 (5 bases). This CDR3 has 14 amino acids. The germline V gene has CDR1 GTSNPN and CDR2 SVGIG (reference sequence). V lost 5 bases, J lost 1 base, and 14 bases lay in between. For the CDR3, the DNA is TGTGCCTGGGGCCGGGGACTTCGGAACACTGAAGCTTTCTTT. Protein: CAWGRGLRNTEAFF.

The chain recombines TRBV6-1 with TRBJ1-2, with D unresolved. CDR3 size: 13 residues. Per the germline V gene, CDR1 is MNHNS and CDR2 is SASEGT. The germline V and J ends were trimmed by 3 bases and 4 bases, with 9 bases remaining between them. The CDR3 sequence: CASSEEISYGYTF. The CDR3 DNA reads as TGTGCCAGCAGTGAGGAGATCTCCTATGGCTACACCTTC.

The chain links TRBV3-1 (or the pseudogene TRBV3-2) to TRBJ1-2; D is ambiguous. Between the trimmed V and J ends, which lost 0 bases and 5 bases, there was a span of 10 bases. Germline V lookup: CDR1 LGHDT, CDR2 YNNKEL (reference sequence). This CDR3 is 14 amino acids long. CDR3 sequence: CASSQDKEGYGYTF. The CDR3 DNA sequence: TGTGCCAGCAGCCAAGATAAGGAGGGTTATGGCTACACCTTC.

Remarks on this clone: Within the sample, other DNA sequences also encode this same CDR3. CDR3 DNA sequence: TGTGCCAGCAGCCGGGACAGGGGGCAACCCCAGCATTTT. As protein: CASSRDRGQPQHF. J is TRBJ1-5 and V is TRBV14; TRBD1 aligns across 12 bases. CDR3 length equals 13 residues. The J segment lost 10 bases and the V segment lost 4 bases, leaving 2 bases of the junction unmatched. Per the germline V gene, CDR1 is SGHDN and CDR2 is FVKESK.

This chain links TRBV18 with TRBJ2-3; 8 nucleotides align to TRBD1. The CDR3 consists of 16 residues. Germline trimming cut 6 bases from V and 1 base from J; bases unmatched to any gene: 9. Germline V CDR1 and CDR2: KGHSH, LQKENI. The CDR3, as DNA: TGTGCCAGCTCGACCTTACAGGGGGGAGGCACAGATACGCAGTATTTT. Translated, it gives CASSTLQGGGTDTQYF.

The V call is TRBV29-1, the J call TRBJ1-1; unclear D gene. Trimming cost V 0 bases and J 0 bases, with 5 bases left between them. CDR1 is SQVTM and CDR2 is ANQGSEA in the germline V gene. CDR3 length: 13 amino acids. The CDR3 coding sequence is TGCAGCGTTGAAGAACTCATGAACACTGAAGCTTTCTTT. This codes for CSVEELMNTEAFF.

The chain employs TRBV7-2 and TRBJ1-5, with D maybe TRBD1 (5 bases). CDR1 SGHTA and CDR2 FQGNSA come from the germline V gene. Trimming left V 5 bases short and J 0 bases short, with 14 bases between. CDR3 length: 16 residues. CDR3: CASSPGTLYSNQPQHF. CDR3 DNA sequence: TGTGCCAGCAGCCCCGGGACCTTATATAGCAATCAGCCCCAGCATTTT.

The chain carries TRBV3-1 (or the pseudogene TRBV3-2) and TRBJ2-7, with 9 bases matching TRBD2. Germline trimming cut 1 base from V and 4 bases from J; bases unmatched to any gene: 2. Germline-derived CDR1 and CDR2 are LGHDT and YNNKEL (reference sequence). The CDR3 extends over 14 amino acids. CDR3 DNA: TGTGCCAGCAGCCAAGGACTAGCGGTTTACGAGCAGTACTTC. Protein: CASSQGLAVYEQYF.

This clone was counted only a few times. The J gene is TRBJ1-4, the V gene TRBV7-2; TRBD1 aligns across 11 bases. The CDR3 consists of 17 residues. Germline loops: CDR1 SGHTA, CDR2 FQGNSA. The V gene end was trimmed by 6 bases and the J gene end by 0 bases; junction bases not matched to a gene: 6. CDR3 sequence: CASSPRTGGPTNEKLFF. CDR3 DNA sequence: TGTGCCAGCAGTCCCCGGACAGGGGGCCCAACTAATGAAAAACTGTTTTTT.

The V and J genes are TRBV6-5 and TRBJ1-5; D gene unclear. Germline V gene data show CDR1 as MNHEY and CDR2 as SVGAGI. V shed 8 bases and J shed 0 bases, with 14 bases lying between them. This CDR3 spans 15 amino acids. The CDR3: CASLQTQYSNQPQHF. DNA for the CDR3: TGTGCCAGCCTCCAGACACAATATAGCAATCAGCCCCAGCATTTT.

The chain employs TRBV19 and TRBJ1-1; the D gene is possibly TRBD1 (6 bases). The CDR3 spans 14 residues. Germline CDR1 reads LNHDA; CDR2 reads SQIVND (reference sequence). Trimming cost V 7 bases and J 0 bases, with 12 bases left between them. CDR3 DNA sequence: TGTGCCAGTATTTCCAGGGGTATGAACACTGAAGCTTTCTTT. Translating gives CASISRGMNTEAFF.

The genes are TRBV10-2 and TRBJ1-1; TRBD1 matches at 8 bases. This CDR3 comprises 11 residues. The V and J ends lost 10 bases and 8 bases, in that order; junction bases with no gene match: 6. Looked up from germline, CDR1 is WSHSY and CDR2 is SAAADI. The CDR3 reads CATGQGAEAFF. CDR3 DNA sequence: TGCGCCACCGGACAGGGAGCGGAAGCTTTCTTT.

This chain links TRBV12-3 or TRBV12-4 with TRBJ2-1; D unresolved. The V end lost 6 bases, the J end lost 2 bases, and 8 bases lay between the germline ends. The CDR3 runs 13 residues. The CDR3 loop is CASRRGTYNEQFF. The CDR3 DNA reads as TGTGCCAGCAGACGCGGAACCTACAATGAGCAGTTCTTC.

The CDR3 nucleotides read TGTGCCTGGAGAGTCCCGAGGGTTGAAGCTTTCTTT. Its protein product is CAWRVPRVEAFF. The V gene is TRBV30, the J gene TRBJ1-1; unclear D gene. V lost 3 bases and J 7 bases, leaving 12 bases between the germline ends. Germline CDR1 is GTSNPN and CDR2 is SVGIG (reference sequence). This CDR3 spans 12 amino acids.

The chain is built from TRBV15 and TRBJ1-6; no reliable D call. CDR3 size: 15 residues. Germline loops: CDR1 LNHNV, CDR2 YYDKDF (reference sequence). V lost 5 bases and J lost 7, with 15 bases in between. DNA for the CDR3: TGTGCCACCAGCTCCGACGATAGGAGCAATTCACCCCTCCACTTT. It codes for CATSSDDRSNSPLHF.

The chain carries TRBV27 and TRBJ2-2; tentatively, D is TRBD1 or TRBD2 (5 bases each). Trimming removed 8 bases from V and 2 bases from J, with 6 bases in between. The germline V gene encodes CDR1 MNHEY and CDR2 SMNVEV (reference sequence). The CDR3 totals 12 residues. In DNA form, the CDR3 reads TGTGCCAGCGGGGGAAACACCGGGGAGCTGTTTTTT. Encoded protein: CASGGNTGELFF.

The chain links TRBV5-6 to TRBJ1-2, with 7 bases aligning to TRBD1. Trimming removed 3 bases from V and 8 bases from J; junction bases left unmatched: 16. CDR3 size: 16 residues. Germline V gene sequence: CDR1 SGHDT, CDR2 YYEEEE. The CDR3 region has the DNA TGTGCCAGCAGCTCTGGTCGGGACAGAAGGTTTCTGGGCTACACCTTC. Residues: CASSSGRDRRFLGYTF. The full variable domain, with the rest looked up from reference TRBV5-6 and TRBJ1-2, is DAGVTQSPTHLIKTRGQQVTLRCSPKSGHDTVSWYQQALGQGPQFIFQYYEEEERQRGNFPDRFSGHQFPNYSSELNVNALLLGDSALYLCASSSGRDRRFLGYTFGSGTRLTVV.